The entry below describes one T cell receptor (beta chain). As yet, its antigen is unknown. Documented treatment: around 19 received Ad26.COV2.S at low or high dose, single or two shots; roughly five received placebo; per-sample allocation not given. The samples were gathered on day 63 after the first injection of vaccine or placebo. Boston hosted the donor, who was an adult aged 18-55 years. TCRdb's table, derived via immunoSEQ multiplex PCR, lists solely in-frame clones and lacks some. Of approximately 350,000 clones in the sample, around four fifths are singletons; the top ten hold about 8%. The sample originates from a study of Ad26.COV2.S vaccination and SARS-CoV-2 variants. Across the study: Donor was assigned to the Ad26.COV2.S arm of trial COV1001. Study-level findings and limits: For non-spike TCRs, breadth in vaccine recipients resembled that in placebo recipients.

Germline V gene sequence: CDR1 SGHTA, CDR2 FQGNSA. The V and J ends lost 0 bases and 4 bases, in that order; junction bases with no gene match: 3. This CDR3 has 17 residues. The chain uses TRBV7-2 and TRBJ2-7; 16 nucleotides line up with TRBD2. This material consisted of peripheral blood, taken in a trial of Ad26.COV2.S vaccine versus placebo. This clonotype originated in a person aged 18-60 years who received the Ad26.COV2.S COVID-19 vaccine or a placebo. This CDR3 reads CASSLAGTSGGAYEQYF. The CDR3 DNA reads TGTGCCAGCAGCTTAGCGGGGACTAGCGGGGGGGCGTACGAGCAGTACTTC.